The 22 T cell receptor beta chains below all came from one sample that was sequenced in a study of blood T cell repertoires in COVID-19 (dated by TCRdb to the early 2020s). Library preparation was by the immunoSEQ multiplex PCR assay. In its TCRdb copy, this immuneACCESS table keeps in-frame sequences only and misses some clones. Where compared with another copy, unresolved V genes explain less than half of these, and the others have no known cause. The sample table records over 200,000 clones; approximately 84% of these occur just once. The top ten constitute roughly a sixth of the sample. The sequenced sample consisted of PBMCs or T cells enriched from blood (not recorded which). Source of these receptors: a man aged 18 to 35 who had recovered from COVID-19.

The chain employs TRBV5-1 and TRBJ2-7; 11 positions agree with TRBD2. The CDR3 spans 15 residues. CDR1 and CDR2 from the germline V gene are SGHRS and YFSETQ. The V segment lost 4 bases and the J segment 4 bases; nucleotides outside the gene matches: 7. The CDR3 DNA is TGCGCCAGCAGCCCTACTAGCGGGGGATTATACGAGCAGTACTTC. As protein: CASSPTSGGLYEQYF.

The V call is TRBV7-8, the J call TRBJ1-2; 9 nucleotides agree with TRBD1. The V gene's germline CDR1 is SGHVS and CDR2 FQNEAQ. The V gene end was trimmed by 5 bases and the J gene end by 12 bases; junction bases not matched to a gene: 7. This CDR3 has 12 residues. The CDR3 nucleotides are TGTGCCAGCAGCCTCGAACAGGGGGCCCACACCTTC. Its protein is CASSLEQGAHTF.

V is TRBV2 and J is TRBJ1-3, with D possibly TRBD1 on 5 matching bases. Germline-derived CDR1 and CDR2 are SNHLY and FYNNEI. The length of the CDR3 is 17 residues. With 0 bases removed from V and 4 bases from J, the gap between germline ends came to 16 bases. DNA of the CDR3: TGTGCCAGCAGTGAAGCGGTAGCAGGGCGTCGAGGAAACACCATATATTTT. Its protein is CASSEAVAGRRGNTIYF.

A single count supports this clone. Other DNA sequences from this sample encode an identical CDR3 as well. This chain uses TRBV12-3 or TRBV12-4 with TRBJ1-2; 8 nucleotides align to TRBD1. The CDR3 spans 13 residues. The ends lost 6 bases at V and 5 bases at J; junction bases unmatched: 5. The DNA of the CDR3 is TGTGCCAGCAGCAGGGGGCGCGGGTATGGCTACACCTTC. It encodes CASSRGRGYGYTF.

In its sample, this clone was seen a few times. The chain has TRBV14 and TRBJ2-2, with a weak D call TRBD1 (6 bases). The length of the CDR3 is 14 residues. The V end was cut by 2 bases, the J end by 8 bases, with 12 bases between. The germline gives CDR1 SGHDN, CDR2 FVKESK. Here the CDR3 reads CASSQLRTAGELFF. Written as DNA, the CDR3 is TGTGCCAGCAGCCAACTCCGGACAGCTGGGGAGCTGTTTTTT.

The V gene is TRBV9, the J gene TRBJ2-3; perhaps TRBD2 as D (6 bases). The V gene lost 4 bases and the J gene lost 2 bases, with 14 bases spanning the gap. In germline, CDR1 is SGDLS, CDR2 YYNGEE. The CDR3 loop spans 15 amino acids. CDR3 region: CASSFSGTLTDTQYF. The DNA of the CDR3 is TGTGCCAGCAGCTTCTCCGGGACTCTCACAGATACGCAGTATTTT.

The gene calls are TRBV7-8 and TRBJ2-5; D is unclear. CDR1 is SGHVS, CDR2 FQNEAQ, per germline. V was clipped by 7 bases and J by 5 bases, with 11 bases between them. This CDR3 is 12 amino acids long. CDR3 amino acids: CASTSTRETQYF. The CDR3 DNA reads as TGTGCCAGCACCTCAACCCGGGAGACCCAGTACTTC.

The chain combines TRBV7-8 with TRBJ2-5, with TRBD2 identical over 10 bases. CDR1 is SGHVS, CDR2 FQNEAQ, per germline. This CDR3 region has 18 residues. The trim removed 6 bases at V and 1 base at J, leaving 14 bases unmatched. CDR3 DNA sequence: TGTGCCAGCAGACAAAGAGGTTTAGCGGGGGGTACCCAAGAGACCCAGTACTTC. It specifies CASRQRGLAGGTQETQYF.

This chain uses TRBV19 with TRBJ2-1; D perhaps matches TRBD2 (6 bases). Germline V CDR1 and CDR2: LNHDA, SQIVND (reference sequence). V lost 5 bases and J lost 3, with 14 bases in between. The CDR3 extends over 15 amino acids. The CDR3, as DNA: TGTGCCAGTAGTCTTTCGGGGGAGTTCTACAATGAGCAGTTCTTC. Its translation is CASSLSGEFYNEQFF.

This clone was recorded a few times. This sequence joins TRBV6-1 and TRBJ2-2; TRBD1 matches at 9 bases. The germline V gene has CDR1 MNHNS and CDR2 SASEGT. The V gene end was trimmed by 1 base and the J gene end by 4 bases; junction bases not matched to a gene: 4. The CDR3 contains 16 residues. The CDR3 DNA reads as TGTGCCAGCAGTGAAGTGGGGGACAGGGTCACCGGGGAGCTGTTTTTT. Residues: CASSEVGDRVTGELFF.

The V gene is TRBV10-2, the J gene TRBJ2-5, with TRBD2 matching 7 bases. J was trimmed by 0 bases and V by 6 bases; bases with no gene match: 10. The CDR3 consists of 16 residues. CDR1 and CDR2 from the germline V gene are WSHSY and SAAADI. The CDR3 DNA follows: TGCGCCAGCAGGAGGAGGTCTAGCGGATACCAAGAGACCCAGTACTTC. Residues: CASRRRSSGYQETQYF.

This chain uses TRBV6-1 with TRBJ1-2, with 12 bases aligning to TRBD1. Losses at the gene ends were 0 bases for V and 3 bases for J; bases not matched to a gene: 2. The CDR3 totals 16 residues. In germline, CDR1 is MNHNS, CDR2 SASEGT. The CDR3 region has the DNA TGTGCCAGCAGTGAAGCCGGGACAGGGGGCGACTATGGCTACACCTTC. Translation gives CASSEAGTGGDYGYTF.

In DNA, the CDR3 is TGTGCCAGCAGTGATTCGCCAGGGAGGAATGAGCAGTTCTTC. It specifies CASSDSPGRNEQFF. J is TRBJ2-1 and V is TRBV2, with a tentative D call TRBD2 (6 bases). Trimming shortened V by 3 bases and J by 7 bases, and 13 bases separated the two germline ends. CDR3 size: 14 residues. Germline V gene data show CDR1 as SNHLY and CDR2 as FYNNEI. The variable domain in full, with the rest retrieved from reference TRBV2 and TRBJ2-1, is EPEVTQTPSHQVTQMGQEVILRCVPISNHLYFYWYRQILGQKVEFLVSFYNNEISEKSEIFDDQFSVERPDGSNFTLKIRSTKLEDSAMYFCASSDSPGRNEQFFGPGTRLTVL.

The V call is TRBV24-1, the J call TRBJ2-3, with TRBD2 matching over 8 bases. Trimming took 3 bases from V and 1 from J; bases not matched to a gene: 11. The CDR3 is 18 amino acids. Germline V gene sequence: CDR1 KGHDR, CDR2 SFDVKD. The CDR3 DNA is TGTGCCACCAGTGATACGGGTCGAGCGGGGGCCCGCACAGATACGCAGTATTTT. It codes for CATSDTGRAGARTDTQYF.

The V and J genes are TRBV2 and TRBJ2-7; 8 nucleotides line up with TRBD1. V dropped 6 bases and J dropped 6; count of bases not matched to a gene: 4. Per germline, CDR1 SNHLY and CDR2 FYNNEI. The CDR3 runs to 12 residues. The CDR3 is CASSIDRGEQYF. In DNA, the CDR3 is TGTGCCAGCAGCATAGACAGGGGCGAGCAGTACTTC. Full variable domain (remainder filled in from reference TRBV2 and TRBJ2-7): EPEVTQTPSHQVTQMGQEVILRCVPISNHLYFYWYRQILGQKVEFLVSFYNNEISEKSEIFDDQFSVERPDGSNFTLKIRSTKLEDSAMYFCASSIDRGEQYFGPGTRLTVT.

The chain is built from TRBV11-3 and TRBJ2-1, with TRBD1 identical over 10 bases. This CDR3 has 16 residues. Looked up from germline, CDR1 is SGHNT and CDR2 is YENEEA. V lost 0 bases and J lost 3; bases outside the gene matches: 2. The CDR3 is CASSLEGQGNYNEQFF. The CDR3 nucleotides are TGTGCCAGCAGCTTAGAGGGACAGGGGAACTACAATGAGCAGTTCTTC.

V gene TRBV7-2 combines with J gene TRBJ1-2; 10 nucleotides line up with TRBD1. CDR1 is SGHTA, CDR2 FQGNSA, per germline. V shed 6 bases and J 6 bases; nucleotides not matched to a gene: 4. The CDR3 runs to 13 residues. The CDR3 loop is CASSLGTGDGYTF. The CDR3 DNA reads TGTGCCAGCAGTCTCGGGACAGGGGATGGCTACACCTTC.

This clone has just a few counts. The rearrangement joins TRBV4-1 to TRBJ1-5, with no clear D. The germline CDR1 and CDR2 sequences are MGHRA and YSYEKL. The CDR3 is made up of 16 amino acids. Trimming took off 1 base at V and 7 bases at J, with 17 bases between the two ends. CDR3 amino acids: CASSQVNMVGKQPQHF. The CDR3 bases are TGCGCCAGCAGCCAAGTGAACATGGTCGGGAAGCAGCCCCAGCATTTT.

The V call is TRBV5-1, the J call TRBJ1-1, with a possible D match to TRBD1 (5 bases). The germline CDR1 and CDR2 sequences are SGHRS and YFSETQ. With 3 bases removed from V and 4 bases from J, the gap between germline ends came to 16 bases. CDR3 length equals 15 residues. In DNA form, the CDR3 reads TGCGCCAGCAGCTCTGGCGCAGGGCCAGGCACTGAAGCTTTCTTT. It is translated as CASSSGAGPGTEAFF.

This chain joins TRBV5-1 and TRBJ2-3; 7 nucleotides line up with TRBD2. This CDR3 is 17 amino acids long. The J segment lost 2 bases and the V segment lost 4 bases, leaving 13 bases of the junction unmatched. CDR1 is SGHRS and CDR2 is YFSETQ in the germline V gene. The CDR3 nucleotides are TGCGCCAGCAGCCCGCCGAGGGGTAGCGGGTTCACAGATACGCAGTATTTT. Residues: CASSPPRGSGFTDTQYF. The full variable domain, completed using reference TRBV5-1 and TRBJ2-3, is KAGVTQTPRYLIKTRGQQVTLSCSPISGHRSVSWYQQTPGQGLQFLFEYFSETQRNKGNFPGRFSGRQFSNSRSEMNVSTLELGDSALYLCASSPPRGSGFTDTQYFGPGTRLTVL.

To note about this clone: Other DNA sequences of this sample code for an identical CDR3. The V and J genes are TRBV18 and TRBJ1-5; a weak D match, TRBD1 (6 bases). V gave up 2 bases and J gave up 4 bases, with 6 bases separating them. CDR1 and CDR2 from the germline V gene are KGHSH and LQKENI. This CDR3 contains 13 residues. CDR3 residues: CASSPDRNQPQHF. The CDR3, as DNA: TGTGCCAGCTCACCAGACAGGAATCAGCCCCAGCATTTT.

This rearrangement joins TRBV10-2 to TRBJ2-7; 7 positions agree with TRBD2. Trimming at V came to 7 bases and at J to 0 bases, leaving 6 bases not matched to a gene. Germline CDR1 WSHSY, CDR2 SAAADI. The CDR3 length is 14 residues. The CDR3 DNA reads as TGCGCCAGCACGACCCGGGAGGACTCCTACGAGCAGTACTTC. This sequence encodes CASTTREDSYEQYF.